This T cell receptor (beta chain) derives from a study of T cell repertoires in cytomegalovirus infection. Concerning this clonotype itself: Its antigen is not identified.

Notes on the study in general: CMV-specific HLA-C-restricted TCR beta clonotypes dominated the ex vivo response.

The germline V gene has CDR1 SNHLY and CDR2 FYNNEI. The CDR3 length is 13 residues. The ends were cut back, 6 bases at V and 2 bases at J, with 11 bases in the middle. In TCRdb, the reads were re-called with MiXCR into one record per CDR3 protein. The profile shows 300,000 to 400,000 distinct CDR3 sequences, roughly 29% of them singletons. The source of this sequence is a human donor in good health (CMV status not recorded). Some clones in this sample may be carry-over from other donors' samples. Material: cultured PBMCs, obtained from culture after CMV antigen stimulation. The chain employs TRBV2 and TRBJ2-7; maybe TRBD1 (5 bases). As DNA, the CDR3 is TGTGCCAGCAGCCCGACAGTAACCTACGAGCAGTACTTC. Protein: CASSPTVTYEQYF.